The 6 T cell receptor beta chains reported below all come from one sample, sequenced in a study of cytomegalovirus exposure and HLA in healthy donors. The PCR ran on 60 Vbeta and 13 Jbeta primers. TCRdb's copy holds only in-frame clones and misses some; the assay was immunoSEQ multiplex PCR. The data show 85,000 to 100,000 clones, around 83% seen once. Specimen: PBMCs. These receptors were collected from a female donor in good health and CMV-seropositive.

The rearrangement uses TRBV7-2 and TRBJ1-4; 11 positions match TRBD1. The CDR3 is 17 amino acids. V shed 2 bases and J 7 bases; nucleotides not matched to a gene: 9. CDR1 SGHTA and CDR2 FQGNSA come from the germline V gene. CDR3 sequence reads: CASSLLGQGAFGEKLFF. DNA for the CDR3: TGTGCCAGCAGCTTATTAGGACAGGGGGCTTTTGGTGAAAAACTGTTTTTT. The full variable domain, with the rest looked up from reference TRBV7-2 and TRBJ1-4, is GAGVSQSPSNKVTEKGKDVELRCDPISGHTALYWYRQSLGQGLEFLIYFQGNSAPDKSGLPSDRFSAERTGGSVSTLTIQRTQQEDSAVYLCASSLLGQGAFGEKLFFGSGTQLSVL.

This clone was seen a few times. Here the CDR3 reads CASTGTANEKLFF. The CDR3 DNA is TGTGCCAGCACTGGGACAGCTAATGAAAAACTGTTTTTT. The V and J genes are TRBV27 and TRBJ1-4, with TRBD1 identical over 7 bases. This CDR3 has 13 residues. Losses at the gene ends were 7 bases for V and 3 bases for J; bases not matched to a gene: 2. The germline V gene has CDR1 MNHEY and CDR2 SMNVEV (reference sequence).

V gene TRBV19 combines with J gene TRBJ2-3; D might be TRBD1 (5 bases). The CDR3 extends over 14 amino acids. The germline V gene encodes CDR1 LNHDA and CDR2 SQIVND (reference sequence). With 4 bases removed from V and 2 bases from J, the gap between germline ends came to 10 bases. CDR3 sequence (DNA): TGTGCCAGTAGTACCAGGGTATCCACAGATACGCAGTATTTT. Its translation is CASSTRVSTDTQYF.

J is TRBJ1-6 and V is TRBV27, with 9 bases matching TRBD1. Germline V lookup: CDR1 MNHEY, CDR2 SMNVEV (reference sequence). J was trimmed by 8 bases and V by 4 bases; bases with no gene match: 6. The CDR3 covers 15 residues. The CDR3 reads CASSSRDRADSPLHF. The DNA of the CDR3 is TGTGCCAGCAGTTCCCGGGACAGGGCTGATTCACCCCTCCACTTT.

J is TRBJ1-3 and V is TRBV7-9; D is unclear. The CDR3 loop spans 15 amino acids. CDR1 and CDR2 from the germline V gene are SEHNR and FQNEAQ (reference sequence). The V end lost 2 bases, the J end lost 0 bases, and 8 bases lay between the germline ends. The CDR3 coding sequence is TGTGCCAGCAGCTTATACACCAGCTCTGGAAACACCATATATTTT. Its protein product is CASSLYTSSGNTIYF.

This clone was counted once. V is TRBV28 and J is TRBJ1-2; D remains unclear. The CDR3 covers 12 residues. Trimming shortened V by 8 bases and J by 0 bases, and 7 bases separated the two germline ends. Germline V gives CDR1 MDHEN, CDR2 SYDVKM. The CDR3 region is CASLSANYGYTF. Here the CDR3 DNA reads TGTGCCAGCTTGTCCGCTAACTATGGCTACACCTTC.